This TCR beta chain derives from a study of T cells in Graves' hyperthyroidism and ophthalmopathy. A word on this clonotype: The antigen is undetermined.

Regions amplified from RNA transcripts were the TCR beta CDR3 regions. HTBI primers were used for first-round RT-PCR of the TCR CDR3. TCRdb called the multiplex PCR reads again in MiXCR, with one record for every CDR3 protein. The table lists roughly 570,000 distinct CDR3 sequences, 35% to 55% of them singletons. The V segment lost 6 bases and the J segment 6 bases; nucleotides outside the gene matches: 4. This CDR3 comprises 13 residues. Germline loops: CDR1 SGHTA, CDR2 FQGTGA. Notes on the study in general: Blood also held most thyroid clonotypes expanded beyond 0.001.

V and J are TRBV7-3 and TRBJ2-2; 7 nucleotides match TRBD2. Sequenced sample: peripheral blood or thyroid tissue (not recorded which). The clonotype comes from an adult woman with Graves' disease, either hyperthyroidism or ophthalmopathy (not recorded which). The CDR3 DNA reads as TGTGCCAGCAGATTTAGCGGGTCCGGGGAGCTGTTTTTT. Translated, it gives CASRFSGSGELFF.